The 30 T cell receptor beta chains below come from one sample, sequenced in a study of T cells in Graves' hyperthyroidism and ophthalmopathy. Regions amplified from RNA transcripts were the TCR beta CDR3 regions. RT-PCR in the first round (using the HTBI primer set) targeted the TCR CDR3. TCRdb re-called the multiplex PCR reads through MiXCR, storing one row per CDR3 protein. Of some 770,000 distinct CDR3 sequences detected, about a sixth appear once; the ten largest clones hold 8.4%. The specimen sequenced was blood. The receptor source for this set is a young man with Graves' hyperthyroidism.

The chain combines TRBV6-5 with TRBJ2-7, with D possibly matching TRBD1 (5 bases). Germline CDR1 is MNHEY and CDR2 is SVGAGI. V lost 0 bases and J 3 bases, leaving 12 bases between the germline ends. The CDR3 sequence is 15 residues long. CDR3 nucleotide sequence: TGTGCCAGCAGTTACTCGATTGGGGCTAGCTACGAGCAGTACTTC. This sequence encodes CASSYSIGASYEQYF.

This clonotype was recorded at least ten times. The chain recombines TRBV2 with TRBJ2-3; D possibly matches TRBD1 or TRBD2 (5 bases each). V lost 7 bases and J lost 5, with 13 bases in between. Per the germline V gene, CDR1 is SNHLY and CDR2 is FYNNEI. The CDR3 is 13 amino acids. CDR3 amino acids: CASTGPRGDTQYF. CDR3 in DNA: TGTGCCAGCACCGGCCCGAGGGGAGATACGCAGTATTTT. The full variable domain, its missing parts supplied by reference TRBV2 and TRBJ2-3, is EPEVTQTPSHQVTQMGQEVILRCVPISNHLYFYWYRQILGQKVEFLVSFYNNEISEKSEIFDDQFSVERPDGSNFTLKIRSTKLEDSAMYFCASTGPRGDTQYFGPGTRLTVL.

The chain combines TRBV6-2 or TRBV6-3 with TRBJ2-5, with 12 bases fitting TRBD2. The germline V gene has CDR1 MNHEY and CDR2 SVGEGT. This CDR3 region has 17 residues. V trimming: 6 bases; J trimming: 5 bases; junction bases outside the gene matches: 13. The CDR3 region has the DNA TGTGCCAGCAGGCCGACTAGCGGGAGTCCCGGAGGGGAGACCCAGTACTTC. Translating gives CASRPTSGSPGGETQYF.

This chain connects TRBV12-3 or TRBV12-4 to TRBJ2-2; 12 nucleotides align to TRBD1. V dropped 3 bases and J dropped 7; count of bases not matched to a gene: 6. The length of the CDR3 is 16 residues. This chain's CDR3 is CASSLGTGGWDGELFF. In DNA, the CDR3 is TGTGCCAGCAGTTTGGGGACAGGGGGCTGGGACGGGGAGCTGTTTTTT.

This clonotype was seen ten or more times. This chain connects TRBV28 to TRBJ1-1; tentative D call: TRBD1 (6 bases). V gave up 4 bases and J gave up 0 bases, with 15 bases separating them. From germline, CDR1 is MDHEN and CDR2 SYDVKM. This CDR3 has 16 amino acids. The CDR3 here is CASSCYRVSMNTEAFF. The CDR3 bases are TGTGCCAGCAGTTGCTACAGGGTTTCCATGAACACTGAAGCTTTCTTT.

This clonotype was counted ten times or more. The chain is built from TRBV20-1 and TRBJ2-1; 7 bases agree with TRBD1. The CDR3 covers 14 residues. CDR1 is DFQATT and CDR2 is SNEGSKA in the germline V gene (reference sequence). V was clipped by 5 bases and J by 3 bases; unmatched bases: 7. The CDR3 region has the DNA TGCAGTGCTCCAGGACAGGTCGTCTACAATGAGCAGTTCTTC. This gives the protein CSAPGQVVYNEQFF.

This clonotype was counted only a few times. This chain uses TRBV7-2 with TRBJ1-2, with 9 nucleotides matching TRBD1. V was pared by 0 bases and J by 2 bases, with 10 bases of the junction left unmatched. The CDR3 runs 18 residues. CDR1 and CDR2 from the germline V gene are SGHTA and FQGNSA. CDR3 coding DNA: TGTGCCAGCAGCTTAGCTCCAGGGGACAGGGCATCGAACTATGGCTACACCTTC. Translated: CASSLAPGDRASNYGYTF.

This clonotype was seen more than once but under ten times. The DNA for the CDR3 is TGTGCCAGCAGCTCCGAGATGGCCCAGTACTTC. As protein: CASSSEMAQYF. The V call is TRBV7-9, the J call TRBJ2-5; D unclear. This CDR3 has 11 amino acids. Trimming took off 4 bases at V and 9 bases at J, with 9 bases between the two ends. From germline, CDR1 is SEHNR and CDR2 FQNEAQ (reference sequence).

This clonotype was found many times. The chain couples TRBV12-3 or TRBV12-4 to TRBJ2-1; D possibly uses TRBD1 or TRBD2 (5 bases each). The ends were cut back, 1 base at V and 7 bases at J, with 20 bases in the middle. There are 17 residues in the CDR3. The CDR3 sequence: CASSLEVRGWGENEQFF. CDR3 DNA sequence: TGTGCCAGCAGTTTAGAGGTGAGGGGCTGGGGCGAGAATGAGCAGTTCTTC.

This clonotype was counted only a few times. The chain is built from TRBV27 and TRBJ1-1; TRBD1 matches 8 bases. The germline gives CDR1 MNHEY, CDR2 SMNVEV (reference sequence). This CDR3 comprises 12 residues. With 2 bases clipped from V and 9 bases from J, the junction kept 2 bases outside the gene matches. This chain's CDR3 is CASSLAGGKAFF. The CDR3 DNA reads TGTGCCAGCAGTTTAGCAGGGGGCAAAGCTTTCTTT.

V usage is TRBV7-6 and J usage is TRBJ2-1; D possibly corresponds to TRBD1 (5 bases). Per germline, CDR1 SGHVS and CDR2 FNYEAQ. The CDR3 runs to 12 residues. V was clipped by 0 bases and J by 12 bases, with 9 bases between them. For the CDR3, the DNA is TGTGCCAGCAGCTTAGCGGACAAGGTGCAGTTCTTC. Encoded protein: CASSLADKVQFF.

The chain employs TRBV9 and TRBJ2-1; D unresolved. Germline assignment: CDR1 SGDLS and CDR2 YYNGEE. The CDR3 spans 15 residues. Deletions cut 0 bases from V and 0 bases from J, with 7 bases between. CDR3 in amino acids: CASSVGTYSYNEQFF. The CDR3 DNA reads TGTGCCAGCAGCGTAGGGACGTACTCCTACAATGAGCAGTTCTTC.

CDR3 sequence reads: CASSIDPGQVLTGYTF. The CDR3, as DNA: TGTGCCAGTAGTATAGATCCGGGGCAGGTTCTTACTGGCTACACCTTC. V and J are TRBV19 and TRBJ1-2, with D tentatively TRBD1 (5 bases). The CDR3 spans 16 residues. V dropped 0 bases and J dropped 7 bases, with 18 bases sitting between them. The germline V gene has CDR1 LNHDA and CDR2 SQIVND (reference sequence). The variable domain in full, with the rest retrieved from reference TRBV19 and TRBJ1-2, is DGGITQSPKYLFRKEGQNVTLSCEQNLNHDAMYWYRQDPGQGLRLIYYSQIVNDFQKGDIAEGYSVSREKKESFPLTVTSAQKNPTAFYLCASSIDPGQVLTGYTFGSGTRLTVV.

The V gene is TRBV5-6, the J gene TRBJ2-3; 7 bases agree with TRBD2. Germline V gene lookup returns CDR1 SGHDT and CDR2 YYEEEE. There are 13 residues in the CDR3. With V trimmed by 5 bases and J by 2 bases, 2 bases remained unmatched. The CDR3 DNA follows: TGTGCCAGCAGAGCGGGGCTCACAGATACGCAGTATTTT. This gives the protein CASRAGLTDTQYF.

The rearrangement joins TRBV4-1 to TRBJ2-2; a possible D gene is TRBD2 (6 bases). Germline V gives CDR1 MGHRA, CDR2 YSYEKL. V was trimmed by 4 bases and J by 4 bases, leaving 19 bases between them. The CDR3 is made up of 17 amino acids. CDR3 coding DNA: TGCGCCAGCAGCCCGGACTTCGGAGGGTCTTTCACCGGGGAGCTGTTTTTT. It is translated as CASSPDFGGSFTGELFF.

This chain uses TRBV28 with TRBJ1-2, with TRBD1 matching over 7 bases. Germline CDR1 is MDHEN and CDR2 is SYDVKM. CDR3 length: 14 residues. The trim removed 7 bases at V and 4 bases at J, leaving 9 bases unmatched. For the CDR3, the DNA is TGTGCCAGCATAAGACCGGGACAGAGCTATGGCTACACCTTC. This sequence encodes CASIRPGQSYGYTF.

The chain has TRBV9 and TRBJ2-3; D gene ambiguous. Looked up from germline, CDR1 is SGDLS and CDR2 is YYNGEE. Trimming took off 4 bases at V and 5 bases at J, with 11 bases between the two ends. This CDR3 comprises 13 residues. The CDR3 DNA sequence: TGTGCCAGCAGCATTCCCCAAGGAGATACGCAGTATTTT. Translation: CASSIPQGDTQYF.

This clonotype was observed a few times. The chain joins TRBV7-9 to TRBJ2-1, with TRBD2 matching over 9 bases. CDR1 SEHNR and CDR2 FQNEAQ come from the germline V gene (reference sequence). The CDR3 loop spans 17 amino acids. V trimming: 1 base; J trimming: 4 bases; junction bases outside the gene matches: 8. Here the CDR3 reads CASSLGGGRASYNEQFF. DNA of the CDR3: TGTGCCAGCAGCTTAGGAGGCGGGAGGGCCTCGTACAATGAGCAGTTCTTC. Full variable domain (outside the CDR3, taken from reference TRBV7-9 and TRBJ2-1): DTGVSQNPRHKITKRGQNVTFRCDPISEHNRLYWYRQTLGQGPEFLTYFQNEAQLEKSRLLSDRFSAERPKGSFSTLEIQRTEQGDSAMYLCASSLGGGRASYNEQFFGPGTRLTVL.

The sample holds a few counts of this clonotype. The V gene is TRBV2, the J gene TRBJ1-4; no definite D call. Germline V gene data show CDR1 as SNHLY and CDR2 as FYNNEI. V was trimmed by 6 bases and J by 6 bases, leaving 5 bases between them. This CDR3 has 11 residues. The CDR3 DNA follows: TGTGCCAGCAGGAGGGATGAAAAACTGTTTTTT. Amino acids: CASRRDEKLFF.

Many counts were recorded for this clonotype. The rearrangement uses TRBV27 and TRBJ2-7, with unresolved D. Trimming removed 5 bases from V and 2 bases from J, with 10 bases in between. There are 13 residues in the CDR3. Germline assignment: CDR1 MNHEY and CDR2 SMNVEV (reference sequence). Here the CDR3 reads CASSPYIAYEQYF. The CDR3, as DNA: TGTGCCAGCAGTCCCTACATAGCCTACGAGCAGTACTTC.

The gene calls are TRBV3-1 and TRBJ2-7, with D uncertain. The CDR3 consists of 16 residues. Trimming left V 0 bases short and J 3 bases short, with 15 bases between. Germline CDR1 and CDR2: LGHDT and YNNKEL (reference sequence). The CDR3 nucleotides are TGTGCCAGCAGCCAAGATCGGTCTTCCCGCGGCTACGAGCAGTACTTC. It encodes CASSQDRSSRGYEQYF.

This clonotype has a count of ten or more. V gene TRBV18 combines with J gene TRBJ2-1; possibly TRBD1 for D (6 bases). Germline loops: CDR1 KGHSH, CDR2 LQKENI. The CDR3 sequence is 13 residues long. Trimming left V 3 bases short and J 9 bases short, with 12 bases between. For the CDR3, the DNA is TGTGCCAGCTCACCTCACCCCAGGGGTGAGCAGTTCTTC. Protein: CASSPHPRGEQFF.

This clonotype appeared many times. The chain couples TRBV11-3 to TRBJ1-1; D uncertain. Looked up from germline, CDR1 is SGHNT and CDR2 is YENEEA. This CDR3 is built from 12 residues. Trimming took 1 base from V and 9 from J, leaving 9 bases between them. This chain's CDR3 is CASSLGSGQAFF. CDR3 in DNA: TGTGCCAGCAGCTTAGGCTCTGGACAAGCTTTCTTT.

The chain carries TRBV20-1 and TRBJ2-2; 9 bases are shared with TRBD2. This CDR3 has 16 residues. Germline CDR1 reads DFQATT; CDR2 reads SNEGSKA (reference sequence). The ends lost 0 bases at V and 7 bases at J; junction bases unmatched: 9. The CDR3 protein is CSARDRRLAASGELFF. The CDR3 bases are TGCAGTGCTAGAGACAGAAGACTAGCGGCCAGCGGGGAGCTGTTTTTT.

This clonotype was recorded a few times. The V gene is TRBV20-1, the J gene TRBJ1-1; tentative D call: TRBD1 (5 bases). The CDR3 runs 13 residues. Germline V gives CDR1 DFQATT, CDR2 SNEGSKA (reference sequence). V lost 0 bases and J lost 4, with 9 bases in between. The DNA of the CDR3 is TGCAGTGCTAGAGAGCCAGGGAGCACTGAAGCTTTCTTT. Amino acids: CSAREPGSTEAFF.

This clonotype was found many times. The chain is built from TRBV18 and TRBJ1-2, with D possibly being TRBD1 (5 bases). Per the germline V gene, CDR1 is KGHSH and CDR2 is LQKENI. The CDR3 runs 15 residues. Trimming took 0 bases from V and 2 from J, leaving 10 bases between them. As DNA, the CDR3 is TGTGCCAGCTCACCACCCGGCAGGGTGAACTATGGCTACACCTTC. This codes for CASSPPGRVNYGYTF. Full variable domain (missing parts from reference TRBV18 and TRBJ1-2): NAGVMQNPRHLVRRRGQEARLRCSPMKGHSHVYWYRQLPEEGLKFMVYLQKENIIDESGMPKERFSAEFPKEGPSILRIQQVVRGDSAAYFCASSPPGRVNYGYTFGSGTRLTVV.

The CDR3 loop reads CASSEWLAGVTYEQYF. The CDR3, as DNA: TGCGCCAGCAGTGAGTGGCTAGCGGGAGTTACCTACGAGCAGTACTTC. V is TRBV10-2 and J is TRBJ2-7, with 10 positions matching TRBD2. CDR1 and CDR2 (germline): WSHSY, SAAADI. The V and J ends lost 1 base and 2 bases, in that order; junction bases with no gene match: 5. This CDR3 contains 16 residues.

For this clonotype: A read error may produce the germline difference seen at one junction end. J is TRBJ1-1 and V is TRBV11-3; D gene ambiguous. The CDR3 is made up of 15 amino acids. In germline, CDR1 is SGHNT, CDR2 YENEEA. This CDR3 reads CASSLELAPGTEAFF. Here the CDR3 DNA reads TGTGCCAGCAGCCTAGAGCTAGCGCCAGGCACTGAAGCTTTCTTT.

This clonotype has at least ten counts. This rearrangement joins TRBV6-5 to TRBJ2-5; 12 positions match TRBD1. V shed 0 bases and J 5 bases; nucleotides not matched to a gene: 4. Germline CDR1 is MNHEY and CDR2 is SVGAGI. This CDR3 spans 16 amino acids. The CDR3 nucleotides read TGTGCCAGCAGTTACTCCGGGACAGGGGGCCTGGAGACCCAGTACTTC. This translates into CASSYSGTGGLETQYF.

The table lists this clonotype with many counts. J is TRBJ1-2 and V is TRBV10-3, with a tentative D call TRBD1 (5 bases). There are 15 residues in the CDR3. The V end lost 0 bases, the J end lost 2 bases, and 10 bases lay between the germline ends. Germline-derived CDR1 and CDR2 are ENHRY and SYGVKD. The DNA for the CDR3 is TGTGCCATCAGTGAGTCGGGCAGGGAGAACTATGGCTACACCTTC. Amino acid sequence: CAISESGRENYGYTF.